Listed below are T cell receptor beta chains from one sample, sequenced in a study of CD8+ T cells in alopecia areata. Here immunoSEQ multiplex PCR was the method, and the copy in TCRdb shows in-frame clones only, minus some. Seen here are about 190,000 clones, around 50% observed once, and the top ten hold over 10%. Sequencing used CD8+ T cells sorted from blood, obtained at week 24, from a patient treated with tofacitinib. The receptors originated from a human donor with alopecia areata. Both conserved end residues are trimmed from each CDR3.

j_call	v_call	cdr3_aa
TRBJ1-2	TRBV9	ASSVGPGGAGGYGYT
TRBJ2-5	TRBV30	AWGALRVPKETQY
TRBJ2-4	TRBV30	AWSFTGGRLNIQY
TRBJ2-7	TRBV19	ASSEAGTDYYEQY
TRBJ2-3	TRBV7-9	ASSLVPDTQY
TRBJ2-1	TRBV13	ASSLLQGAEEQF
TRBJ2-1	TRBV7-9	ASSFTGNNEQF
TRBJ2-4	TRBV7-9	ASRGAKNIQY
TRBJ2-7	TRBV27	ASSLGAVTTYEQY
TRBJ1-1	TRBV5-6	ASSLTTTSSTEAF
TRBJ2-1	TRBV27	ASSLVSGTLRDEQF
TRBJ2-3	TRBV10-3	AIRIKTSGGADTQY
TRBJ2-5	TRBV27	ASSLGIQETQY
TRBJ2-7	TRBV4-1	ASSQAQAGESYEQY
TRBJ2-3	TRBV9	ASSEGLALGDTQY
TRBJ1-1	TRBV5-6	ASSLGHLNTEAF
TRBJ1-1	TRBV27	ASSVGLGTEAF
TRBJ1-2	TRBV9	ASSVGTGTALLVYGYT
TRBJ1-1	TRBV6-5	ASSPWAGGTEAF
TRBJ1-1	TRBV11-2	ASSFNILQRDLAF
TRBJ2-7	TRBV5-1	ASSLAPGDYEQY
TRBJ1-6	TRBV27	ASSLAGRGNSPLH
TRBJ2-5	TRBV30	AWTLDGRETQY
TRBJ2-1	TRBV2	ASSEGIGYEQF
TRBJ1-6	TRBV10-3	AISGGTANSPLH
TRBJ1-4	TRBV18	ASSPLRGAKEKLF
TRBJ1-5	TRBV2	ASSGGSPLNQPQH
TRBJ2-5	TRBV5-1	ASSLAFRQETQY
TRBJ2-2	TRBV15	ATSREGTGIFTGELF